Listed here are 2 T cell receptor beta chains from one sample, sequenced in a study of breast tumors, draining lymph nodes, adjacent tissues. From the multiplex PCR reads, TCRdb called clonotypes with MiXCR, one entry per CDR3 protein. The sample includes 13,000 or so distinct CDR3 sequences, 62% of them seen just once. The sequencing sample was made of tumor-adjacent breast tissue. The receptors derive from a female donor with breast cancer. Some clones in this sample may be carry-over from other donors' samples.

Sample share makes this clonotype medium-sized. This sequence joins TRBV5-1 and TRBJ2-7, with 9 positions matching TRBD2. Trimming removed 4 bases from V and 2 bases from J; junction bases left unmatched: 13. Germline CDR1 and CDR2: SGHRS and YFSETQ. There are 17 residues in the CDR3. CDR3 in DNA: TGCGCCAGCAGCCGCGCTGATGCGGGACTAGCAACCTACGAGCAGTACTTC. It encodes CASSRADAGLATYEQYF.

This chain connects TRBV20-1 to TRBJ1-2; no clear D. V lost 5 bases, J lost 3 bases, and 7 bases lay in between. Germline V gene data show CDR1 as DFQATT and CDR2 as SNEGSKA (reference sequence). This CDR3 has 11 residues. The CDR3 spells CSAGRDYGYTF. The CDR3, as DNA: TGCAGTGCTGGAAGAGACTATGGCTACACCTTC.